The 12 T cell receptor beta chains given below trace back to one sample, sequenced in a study of T cells in Graves' hyperthyroidism and ophthalmopathy. RNA transcripts yielded amplified TCR beta CDR3 regions. Primed by the HTBI set, a first-round RT-PCR was run on the TCR CDR3. TCRdb passed the multiplex PCR reads through MiXCR, listing each CDR3 protein once. The profile covers hundreds of thousands of distinct CDR3 sequences, with around 21% appearing a single time and 30% to 40% taken by the ten largest. Sequenced sample: blood. Receptor source: a man in his thirties or forties with Graves' ophthalmopathy.

This chain links TRBV20-1 with TRBJ2-1; D not resolved. The CDR3 is made up of 15 amino acids. Germline CDR1 reads DFQATT; CDR2 reads SNEGSKA (reference sequence). The V end lost 2 bases, the J end lost 0 bases, and 11 bases lay between the germline ends. CDR3: CSARKTVSSYNEQFF. In DNA form, the CDR3 reads TGCAGTGCTAGAAAGACCGTTAGCTCCTACAATGAGCAGTTCTTC.

This clonotype was seen more than once but under ten times. This chain joins TRBV19 and TRBJ2-2; 9 bases are shared with TRBD2. This CDR3 spans 14 amino acids. The trim removed 6 bases at V and 4 bases at J, leaving 3 bases unmatched. Germline CDR1 and CDR2: LNHDA and SQIVND (reference sequence). CDR3 region: CASRNSGGTGELFF. DNA of the CDR3: TGTGCCAGTAGGAATAGCGGGGGCACCGGGGAGCTGTTTTTT.

This clonotype has only a few counts. The chain carries TRBV6-2 or TRBV6-3 and TRBJ2-1; D not resolved. There are 14 residues in the CDR3. Trimming removed 2 bases at V and 3 bases at J, with 8 bases between. Germline CDR1 is MNHEY and CDR2 is SVGEGT. CDR3 DNA: TGTGCCAGCAGTTACCGCGGATACTACAATGAGCAGTTCTTC. Protein product: CASSYRGYYNEQFF.

This clonotype has a count of ten or more. This sequence joins TRBV27 and TRBJ1-2; 12 nucleotides align to TRBD1. Losses at the gene ends were 1 base for V and 0 bases for J; bases not matched to a gene: 18. CDR3 size: 22 residues. The V gene's germline CDR1 is MNHEY and CDR2 SMNVEV (reference sequence). As DNA, the CDR3 is TGTGCCAGCAGTTTATTCTCTCCCGGGACAGGGGGCGGAGGGAAAGCTAACTATGGCTACACCTTC. Its protein product is CASSLFSPGTGGGGKANYGYTF.

The genes are TRBV10-2 and TRBJ2-6; a weak D match, TRBD1 (6 bases). The ends were cut back, 2 bases at V and 4 bases at J, with 12 bases in the middle. CDR3 length equals 16 residues. Germline assignment: CDR1 WSHSY and CDR2 SAAADI. CDR3 residues: CASSEVRGTGANVLTF. The CDR3 region has the DNA TGCGCCAGCAGTGAGGTCAGGGGAACCGGGGCCAACGTCCTGACTTTC.

This clonotype came up a few times. The chain employs TRBV28 and TRBJ1-5, with TRBD1 matching 7 bases. The CDR3 spans 16 residues. V shed 5 bases, J shed 3 bases, and the junction held 10 bases outside the gene matches. From germline, CDR1 is MDHEN and CDR2 SYDVKM. CDR3 DNA sequence: TGTGCCAGCAGTCGGACAGGAATCACTATCAATCAGCCCCAGCATTTT. Translation gives CASSRTGITINQPQHF.

The J gene is TRBJ1-4, the V gene TRBV28; D is undetermined. CDR3 length equals 15 residues. Trimming took 6 bases from V and 8 from J, leaving 19 bases between them. CDR1 is MDHEN, CDR2 SYDVKM, per germline. As DNA, the CDR3 is TGTGCCAGCAGCAATGACGAAGGGCGGGCGGAAAAACTGTTTTTT. As protein: CASSNDEGRAEKLFF.

V is TRBV20-1 and J is TRBJ1-2, with no clear D. Trimming took off 0 bases at V and 8 bases at J, with 4 bases between the two ends. CDR3 length equals 10 residues. Germline assignment: CDR1 DFQATT and CDR2 SNEGSKA (reference sequence). CDR3 DNA: TGCAGTGCTAGAGATTCCGGCTACACCTTC. Its translation: CSARDSGYTF.

This clonotype was picked up a small number of times. The genes are TRBV11-2 and TRBJ2-5; 7 bases align to TRBD2. With V trimmed by 0 bases and J by 4 bases, 5 bases remained unmatched. The CDR3 loop spans 15 amino acids. Germline assignment: CDR1 SGHAT and CDR2 FQNNGV. CDR3 DNA: TGTGCCAGCAGCTTAGATTACGGGGGGAGAGAGACCCAGTACTTC. Translation gives CASSLDYGGRETQYF.

To note about this clonotype: Germline is not matched at one junction end, which may reflect a read error. The V and J genes are TRBV9 and TRBJ2-1, with no clear D. The CDR3 runs to 16 residues. Germline CDR1 and CDR2: SGDLS and YYNGEE. CDR3 nucleotides: TGTGCCAGCAGCGGAGGTGGGAACCCGACCTACAATGGGCAGTTCTTC. It codes for CASSGGGNPTYNGQFF.

The rearrangement uses TRBV11-2 and TRBJ2-1; no firm D call. Germline V gene lookup returns CDR1 SGHAT and CDR2 FQNNGV. With 1 base removed from V and 10 bases from J, the gap between germline ends came to 11 bases. The CDR3 length is 13 residues. The CDR3, as DNA: TGTGCCAGCAGCTTAGCCGCACATTTGGAGCAGTTCTTC. Residues: CASSLAAHLEQFF.

In its sample, this clonotype was seen many times. The V gene is TRBV5-8, the J gene TRBJ2-3; D gene unclear. The germline gives CDR1 SGHTS, CDR2 YDEGEE. Trimming removed 2 bases from V and 2 bases from J, with 6 bases in between. The CDR3 loop spans 13 amino acids. Here the CDR3 DNA reads TGTGCCAGCAGCTTACGGTTCACAGATACGCAGTATTTT. Residues: CASSLRFTDTQYF.